These 32 T cell receptor beta chains were sequenced from one sample in a study of blood T cell repertoires in COVID-19. Data came from immunoSEQ multiplex PCR; TCRdb stores just in-frame clones and leaves some out. Among about 210,000 clones listed, around 86% were seen once. The sample was PBMCs or T cells enriched from blood (not recorded which). Receptors originate from a woman between 45 and 65 years old with acute COVID-19.

The rearrangement joins TRBV5-1 to TRBJ1-1; the match to TRBD1 covers 8 bases. J gave up 8 bases and V 4 bases, and 10 bases lay outside the gene matches. Germline CDR1 is SGHRS and CDR2 is YFSETQ. The CDR3 spans 14 residues. Here the CDR3 DNA reads TGCGCCAGCAGCCTTCGCGACAGGGGAGGGGAAGCTTTCTTT. Amino acid sequence: CASSLRDRGGEAFF.

The J gene is TRBJ2-1, the V gene TRBV6-2 or TRBV6-3; D unresolved. Trimming removed 7 bases from V and 4 bases from J, with 14 bases in between. The CDR3 is 14 residues long. Germline values: CDR1 MNHEY, CDR2 SVGEGT. CDR3 sequence (DNA): TGTGCCAGCACCCCGGCCCAAAGATACAATGAGCAGTTCTTC. Protein sequence: CASTPAQRYNEQFF.

CDR3 in DNA: TGTGCCAGCAGCGCCGTACAGGGGACGAATGAAAAACTGTTTTTT. This codes for CASSAVQGTNEKLFF. V and J are TRBV7-6 and TRBJ1-4; 7 bases are shared with TRBD1. This CDR3 is 15 amino acids long. Germline lookup yields CDR1 SGHVS and CDR2 FNYEAQ. With 5 bases clipped from V and 5 bases from J, the junction kept 8 bases outside the gene matches.

The chain recombines TRBV7-2 with TRBJ2-2; no reliable D call. Per the germline V gene, CDR1 is SGHTA and CDR2 is FQGNSA. The CDR3 runs 13 residues. Trimming pared 8 bases from V and 6 bases from J, leaving 13 bases between. CDR3 in amino acids: CASHGPASGELFF. The CDR3, as DNA: TGTGCCAGCCACGGTCCAGCGTCCGGGGAGCTGTTTTTT.

For this clone: Other DNA sequences in this specimen translate into the identical CDR3. The genes are TRBV18 and TRBJ2-7; possible D gene TRBD2, 6 bases. The V end lost 3 bases, the J end lost 3 bases, and 6 bases lay between the germline ends. Germline V gene sequence: CDR1 KGHSH, CDR2 LQKENI. The CDR3 sequence is 12 residues long. CDR3 bases: TGTGCCAGCTCACCGGACTACTACGAGCAGTACTTC. Its protein is CASSPDYYEQYF.

The chain joins TRBV5-6 to TRBJ2-7; no definite D call. The V end was cut by 0 bases, the J end by 4 bases, with 5 bases between. This CDR3 is 12 amino acids long. Germline-derived CDR1 and CDR2 are SGHDT and YYEEEE. CDR3 DNA: TGTGCCAGCAGCTTGGGCAGGTACGAGCAGTACTTC. Translated: CASSLGRYEQYF.

The rearrangement joins TRBV18 to TRBJ1-1; a weak D match, TRBD1 (6 bases). Germline loops: CDR1 KGHSH, CDR2 LQKENI. Between the trimmed V and J ends, which lost 5 bases and 0 bases, there was a span of 13 bases. The CDR3 runs to 15 residues. The CDR3 protein is CASSTAGAVNTEAFF. The CDR3 DNA sequence: TGTGCCAGCTCAACCGCGGGGGCTGTGAACACTGAAGCTTTCTTT. The full variable domain, completed using reference TRBV18 and TRBJ1-1, is NAGVMQNPRHLVRRRGQEARLRCSPMKGHSHVYWYRQLPEEGLKFMVYLQKENIIDESGMPKERFSAEFPKEGPSILRIQQVVRGDSAAYFCASSTAGAVNTEAFFGQGTRLTVV.

Regarding this clone: The identical CDR3 is also encoded by other nucleotide sequences in the sample. The rearrangement uses TRBV6-2 or TRBV6-3 and TRBJ1-2; 7 bases map to TRBD1. With V trimmed by 5 bases and J by 5 bases, 5 bases remained unmatched. This CDR3 contains 13 residues. Germline CDR1 reads MNHEY; CDR2 reads SVGEGT. CDR3 sequence: CASSQQGPYGYTF. CDR3 bases: TGTGCCAGCAGTCAACAGGGGCCGTATGGCTACACCTTC.

The rearrangement uses TRBV11-2 and TRBJ2-7; D is undetermined. Per germline, CDR1 SGHAT and CDR2 FQNNGV. With 2 bases removed from V and 0 bases from J, the gap between germline ends came to 8 bases. The CDR3 extends over 14 amino acids. The CDR3 region is CASSLLPGSYEQYF. The CDR3 bases are TGTGCCAGCAGCTTATTACCGGGCTCCTACGAGCAGTACTTC.

The chain carries TRBV6-5 and TRBJ2-7, with 11 nucleotides matching TRBD2. The ends lost 7 bases at V and 2 bases at J; junction bases unmatched: 4. CDR3 length equals 14 residues. Germline CDR1 is MNHEY and CDR2 is SVGAGI. The CDR3 DNA is TGTGCCAGCAACGATAGCGGGGGGGCCTACGAGCAGTACTTC. Protein product: CASNDSGGAYEQYF.

Comments on this clone: In the same sample, other DNA sequences code for this CDR3. This chain uses TRBV29-1 with TRBJ2-7, with 9 nucleotides matching TRBD1. V was clipped by 4 bases and J by 4 bases; unmatched bases: 2. CDR1 is SQVTM and CDR2 is ANQGSEA in the germline V gene. CDR3 size: 12 residues. CDR3 in amino acids: CSVAGQGYEQYF. The CDR3 nucleotides are TGCAGCGTTGCGGGACAGGGTTACGAGCAGTACTTC.

The chain has TRBV25-1 and TRBJ2-1; 11 bases fit TRBD2. V was clipped by 10 bases and J by 0 bases; unmatched bases: 14. The CDR3 has 18 amino acids. Germline V gene lookup returns CDR1 MGHDK and CDR2 SYGVNS. The CDR3 spells CATQGSRGLAVSYNEQFF. DNA for the CDR3: TGTGCCACCCAGGGTTCGCGGGGACTAGCGGTCTCCTACAATGAGCAGTTCTTC.

The J gene is TRBJ1-4, the V gene TRBV13; D might be TRBD1 (6 bases). The V gene lost 5 bases and the J gene lost 5 bases, with 18 bases spanning the gap. The CDR3 has 16 amino acids. Germline CDR1 and CDR2: PRHDT and FYEKMQ (reference sequence). CDR3 sequence (DNA): TGTGCCAGCAGCCATTTAGTGGGGGCTCTAAATGAAAAACTGTTTTTT. Translated, it gives CASSHLVGALNEKLFF. Filled out from reference TRBV13 and TRBJ1-4, the complete variable domain reads AAGVIQSPRHLIKEKRETATLKCYPIPRHDTVYWYQQGPGQDPQFLISFYEKMQSDKGSIPDRFSAQQFSDYHSELNMSSLELGDSALYFCASSHLVGALNEKLFFGSGTQLSVL.

The rearrangement joins TRBV11-2 to TRBJ2-1, with 8 bases that match TRBD1. In germline, CDR1 is SGHAT, CDR2 FQNNGV. This CDR3 spans 15 amino acids. V trimming: 5 bases; J trimming: 9 bases; junction bases outside the gene matches: 12. This CDR3 reads CASSITTGEAIEQFF. CDR3 sequence (DNA): TGTGCCAGCAGCATTACGACAGGGGAGGCGATTGAGCAGTTCTTC.

V usage is TRBV28 and J usage is TRBJ1-2; D is possibly TRBD1 (5 bases). The V gene lost 2 bases and the J gene lost 5 bases, with 12 bases spanning the gap. Looked up from germline, CDR1 is MDHEN and CDR2 is SYDVKM. The CDR3 totals 14 residues. The CDR3 protein is CASSLGGTWYGYTF. The CDR3 DNA is TGTGCCAGCAGTTTAGGCGGGACCTGGTATGGCTACACCTTC.

The V and J genes are TRBV2 and TRBJ2-4; 9 bases match TRBD1. Germline CDR1 reads SNHLY; CDR2 reads FYNNEI. This CDR3 spans 16 amino acids. Unmatched junction bases numbered 8, after V lost 7 bases and J lost 1 base. The CDR3 nucleotides read TGTGCCAGCACACTGGGGACAGGGAGTGCCAAAAACATTCAGTACTTC. It is translated as CASTLGTGSAKNIQYF.

This chain joins TRBV3-1 (or the pseudogene TRBV3-2) and TRBJ1-1, with D maybe TRBD1 (6 bases). Germline CDR1 is LGHDT and CDR2 is YNNKEL (reference sequence). The CDR3 totals 16 residues. The V end was cut by 4 bases, the J end by 9 bases, with 24 bases between. CDR3 sequence reads: CASSPTTGQGPGKAFF. CDR3 nucleotide sequence: TGTGCCAGCAGCCCAACCACGGGGCAGGGGCCCGGTAAAGCTTTCTTT.

This chain joins TRBV4-3 and TRBJ2-3; 16 bases align to TRBD2. The CDR3 contains 17 residues. V trimming: 4 bases; J trimming: 2 bases; junction bases outside the gene matches: 3. The germline CDR1 and CDR2 sequences are LGHNA and YSLEER. The CDR3 nucleotides are TGCGCCAGCAGCCCCGGGACTAGCGGGAGGGCCACAGATACGCAGTATTTT. Protein: CASSPGTSGRATDTQYF.

J is TRBJ2-7 and V is TRBV6-1; TRBD1 might be the D (6 bases). The CDR3 extends over 16 amino acids. Per germline, CDR1 MNHNS and CDR2 SASEGT. Trimming removed 4 bases at V and 2 bases at J, with 18 bases between. DNA of the CDR3: TGTGCCAGCAGTGCCGCCGGTAGGGGGATACCCTACGAGCAGTACTTC. Translated: CASSAAGRGIPYEQYF.

The rearrangement uses TRBV3-1 (or the pseudogene TRBV3-2) and TRBJ2-7, with D unresolved. Trimming stripped 3 bases from V and 1 base from J, with 4 bases between. Germline V CDR1 and CDR2: LGHDT, YNNKEL (reference sequence). The CDR3 has 12 amino acids. The CDR3 region is CASSHKSYEQYF. The CDR3 DNA reads as TGTGCCAGCAGCCATAAATCCTACGAGCAGTACTTC.

This sequence joins TRBV28 and TRBJ2-5; no reliable D call. CDR1 and CDR2 from the germline V gene are MDHEN and SYDVKM. V lost 2 bases to trimming and J lost 5 bases, with 6 bases between them. This CDR3 is built from 12 residues. The CDR3 here is CASSLLLETQYF. The CDR3 DNA reads TGTGCCAGCAGTTTACTCCTCGAGACCCAGTACTTC. Full variable domain (outside the CDR3, taken from reference TRBV28 and TRBJ2-5): DVKVTQSSRYLVKRTGEKVFLECVQDMDHENMFWYRQDPGLGLRLIYFSYDVKMKEKGDIPEGYSVSREKKERFSLILESASTNQTSMYLCASSLLLETQYFGPGTRLLVL.

The CDR3 nucleotides read TGTGCCAGTAGTATTCGCCAGGGCCCCACCGGGGAGCTGTTTTTT. Its translation is CASSIRQGPTGELFF. The rearrangement uses TRBV19 and TRBJ2-2; D might be TRBD1 (5 bases). V was trimmed by 3 bases and J by 4 bases, leaving 12 bases between them. Germline V gene data show CDR1 as LNHDA and CDR2 as SQIVND (reference sequence). The CDR3 consists of 15 residues. Using reference TRBV19 and TRBJ2-2 for the parts outside the CDR3, the full variable domain is DGGITQSPKYLFRKEGQNVTLSCEQNLNHDAMYWYRQDPGQGLRLIYYSQIVNDFQKGDIAEGYSVSREKKESFPLTVTSAQKNPTAFYLCASSIRQGPTGELFFGEGSRLTVL.

The DNA for the CDR3 is TGTGCCAGCAGTTACTCTGGGTGGGCAGGTGCCAATGAGCAGTTCTTC. Translated: CASSYSGWAGANEQFF. This chain uses TRBV6-5 with TRBJ2-1; unclear D gene. The CDR3 is made up of 16 amino acids. The germline V and J ends were trimmed by 0 bases and 6 bases, with 15 bases remaining between them. Germline V gene lookup returns CDR1 MNHEY and CDR2 SVGAGI.

The genes are TRBV6-5 and TRBJ2-7; TRBD2 might be the D (5 bases). The germline CDR1 and CDR2 sequences are MNHEY and SVGAGI. Trimming took off 8 bases at V and 1 base at J, with 12 bases between the two ends. The CDR3 has 13 residues. The CDR3 coding sequence is TGTGCCAGCCGACTCAGCGGTTCCTACGAGCAGTACTTC. Protein: CASRLSGSYEQYF.

This clone came up a few times. V gene TRBV4-1 combines with J gene TRBJ1-6; D gene ambiguous. Looked up from germline, CDR1 is MGHRA and CDR2 is YSYEKL. The germline V and J ends were trimmed by 0 bases and 6 bases, with 9 bases remaining between them. The CDR3 contains 15 residues. The CDR3 nucleotides read TGCGCCAGCAGCCAAGATCTTCTGGCTAATTCACCCCTCCACTTT. It specifies CASSQDLLANSPLHF.

V and J are TRBV7-3 and TRBJ2-1, with a weak D call TRBD2 (6 bases). Between the trimmed V and J ends, which lost 2 bases and 0 bases, there was a span of 17 bases. The CDR3 spans 18 residues. CDR1 is SGHTA and CDR2 is FQGTGA in the germline V gene. CDR3 DNA sequence: TGTGCCAGCAGCTTACGTTCTCCTAGCGCTAGCTCCTACAATGAGCAGTTCTTC. It codes for CASSLRSPSASSYNEQFF.

This chain connects TRBV15 to TRBJ2-1; 7 bases are a match to TRBD2. Per germline, CDR1 LNHNV and CDR2 YYDKDF (reference sequence). CDR3 length equals 15 residues. The ends lost 6 bases at V and 0 bases at J; junction bases unmatched: 5. CDR3 sequence (DNA): TGTGCCACCAGTTCCGGGACTAACTCCTACAATGAGCAGTTCTTC. It encodes CATSSGTNSYNEQFF.

The chain joins TRBV24-1 to TRBJ1-2; D is possibly TRBD1 (6 bases). The CDR3 has 14 residues. The germline V gene encodes CDR1 KGHDR and CDR2 SFDVKD. The ends were cut back, 3 bases at V and 8 bases at J, with 15 bases in the middle. CDR3: CATSDLGQSNGYTF. In DNA, the CDR3 is TGTGCCACCAGTGATCTCGGACAGTCGAACGGCTACACCTTC.

The chain carries TRBV28 and TRBJ2-7, with a possible D match to TRBD1 (6 bases). The germline CDR1 and CDR2 sequences are MDHEN and SYDVKM. The CDR3 extends over 14 amino acids. The V end lost 0 bases, the J end lost 4 bases, and 10 bases lay between the germline ends. The CDR3 region has the DNA TGTGCCAGCAGTTTATGGCAGGGGAAGTACGAGCAGTACTTC. As protein: CASSLWQGKYEQYF. Drawing the rest from reference TRBV28 and TRBJ2-7, the complete variable domain is DVKVTQSSRYLVKRTGEKVFLECVQDMDHENMFWYRQDPGLGLRLIYFSYDVKMKEKGDIPEGYSVSREKKERFSLILESASTNQTSMYLCASSLWQGKYEQYFGPGTRLTVT.

This chain connects TRBV7-2 to TRBJ2-2, with 7 bases lining up with TRBD2. The CDR3 totals 15 residues. V lost 3 bases to trimming and J lost 1 base; unmatched junction nucleotides: 2. Germline CDR1 reads SGHTA; CDR2 reads FQGNSA. The CDR3 bases are TGTGCCAGCAGCTTTGCGGGGGAGAACACCGGGGAGCTGTTTTTT. Translating it yields CASSFAGENTGELFF.

The chain carries TRBV5-1 and TRBJ2-7, with 7 nucleotides matching TRBD1. Germline loops: CDR1 SGHRS, CDR2 YFSETQ. Trimming removed 3 bases from V and 6 bases from J; junction bases left unmatched: 15. The length of the CDR3 is 16 residues. The CDR3 DNA reads as TGCGCCAGCAGCTCCAAGGATGTGACAGGGTCTAGCGAGCAGTACTTC. Translated, it gives CASSSKDVTGSSEQYF.

The CDR3 region is CASSRGLQGIQYF. In nucleotides, the CDR3 is TGCGCCAGCAGCCGGGGACTTCAGGGCATTCAGTACTTC. The chain joins TRBV4-3 to TRBJ2-4, with D perhaps matching TRBD2 (6 bases). The CDR3 covers 13 residues. Germline V lookup: CDR1 LGHNA, CDR2 YSLEER. Trimming pared 4 bases from V and 9 bases from J, leaving 13 bases between.